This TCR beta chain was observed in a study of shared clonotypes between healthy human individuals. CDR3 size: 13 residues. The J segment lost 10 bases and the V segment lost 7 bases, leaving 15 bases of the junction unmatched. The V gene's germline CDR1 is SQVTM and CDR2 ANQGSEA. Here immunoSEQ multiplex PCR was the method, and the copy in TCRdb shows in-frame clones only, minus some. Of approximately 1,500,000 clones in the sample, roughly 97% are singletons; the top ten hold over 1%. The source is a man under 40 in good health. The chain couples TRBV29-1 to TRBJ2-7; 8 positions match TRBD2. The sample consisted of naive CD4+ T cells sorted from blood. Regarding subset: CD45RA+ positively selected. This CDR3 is CSARTPGTRLQYF. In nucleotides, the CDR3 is TGCAGCGCACGCACTCCCGGGACTAGGCTTCAGTACTTC.